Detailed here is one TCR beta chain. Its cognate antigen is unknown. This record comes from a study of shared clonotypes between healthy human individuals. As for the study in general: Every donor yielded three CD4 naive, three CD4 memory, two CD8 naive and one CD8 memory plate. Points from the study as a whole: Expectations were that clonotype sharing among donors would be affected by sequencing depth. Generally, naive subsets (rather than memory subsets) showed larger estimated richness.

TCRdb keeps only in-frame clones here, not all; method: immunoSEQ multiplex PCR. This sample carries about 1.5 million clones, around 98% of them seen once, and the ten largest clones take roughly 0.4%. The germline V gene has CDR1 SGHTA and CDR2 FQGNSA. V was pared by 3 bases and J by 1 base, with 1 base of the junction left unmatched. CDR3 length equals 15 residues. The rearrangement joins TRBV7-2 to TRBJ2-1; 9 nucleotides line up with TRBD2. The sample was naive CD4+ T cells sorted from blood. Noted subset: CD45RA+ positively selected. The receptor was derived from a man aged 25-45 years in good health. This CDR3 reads CASSFSGRSYNEQFF. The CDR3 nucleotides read TGTGCCAGCAGCTTCAGCGGGAGGTCCTACAATGAGCAGTTCTTC.